The clone carrying this T cell receptor (beta chain) was seen more than once but under ten times. As yet, its antigen is unknown. The CDR3 contains 15 residues. Germline V lookup: CDR1 LNHNV, CDR2 YYDKDF (reference sequence). Unmatched junction bases numbered 4, after V lost 2 bases and J lost 5 bases. This entry is derived from a study of somatic mutations in cytotoxic T cells in rheumatoid arthritis. Study-wide context: Patient blood (approximately 27 ml EDTA) was taken immediately after diagnosis and before treatment. Findings and limits, study-wide: Greater age accompanied higher CD8+ clonality in rheumatoid arthritis patients, a pattern that was absent in healthy controls. The study found no significant difference in CD8+ T-cell clonality between rheumatoid arthritis patients and age-matched healthy controls.

Per the authors' pipeline: Patient CD8+ clones larger than 1% rarely matched published virus-specific TCRB sequences. Measured with immunoSEQ multiplex PCR; TCRdb has only the in-frame clones, and not every one. That table supplies the V and J calls and clone size; D and trimming were determined from the DNA. The sample consists of about 20,000 clones, around 83% of them appearing once. This clonotype was obtained from an adult with rheumatoid arthritis. Sequencing was performed on CD8+ T cells sorted from blood. The chain joins TRBV15 to TRBJ2-7; 12 bases are a match to TRBD1. The CDR3 nucleotides read TGTGCCACCAGCAGATCCCGGGACAGGGGGCACGAGCAGTACGTC. Protein product: CATSRSRDRGHEQYV.